These 10 T cell receptor beta chains originate from one sample sequenced in a study of early T cells in non-severe SARS-CoV-2 infection. TCRdb recomputed calls from the 5' RACE reads with MiXCR, one row per CDR3 protein. This sample carries more than 20,000 distinct CDR3 sequences, about 4.7% of them seen once, and the ten largest clones take roughly 15%. Sequences were obtained from whole blood. The receptors stem from an adult who was a healthcare worker with PCR-confirmed SARS-CoV-2 infection or an uninfected control (not recorded which).

The table lists this clonotype with many counts. The chain joins TRBV12-5 to TRBJ1-5; perhaps TRBD1 as D (6 bases). The length of the CDR3 is 16 residues. Trimming removed 0 bases from V and 3 bases from J, with 12 bases in between. The germline V gene has CDR1 LGHNT and CDR2 FRNRAP. As DNA, the CDR3 is TGTGCTAGTGGTTTGGTAGCTGGGGGCTCCAATCAGCCCCAGCATTTT. As protein: CASGLVAGGSNQPQHF.

The chain is built from TRBV6-5 and TRBJ2-7, with D tentatively TRBD2 (5 bases). Germline V gives CDR1 MNHEY, CDR2 SVGAGI. V was clipped by 6 bases and J by 2 bases, with 20 bases between them. The CDR3 totals 16 residues. DNA for the CDR3: TGTGCCAGCAGCAGGACTCGGACGGGTACTACCTACGAGCAGTACTTC. Translating gives CASSRTRTGTTYEQYF.

This sequence joins TRBV6-5 and TRBJ1-5; D might be TRBD1 (5 bases). In germline, CDR1 is MNHEY, CDR2 SVGAGI. The CDR3 spans 14 residues. V lost 0 bases to trimming and J lost 6 bases, with 9 bases between them. CDR3 residues: CASSYSEGLQPQHF. The CDR3 DNA reads as TGTGCCAGCAGTTACTCGGAGGGGCTTCAGCCCCAGCATTTT.

This clonotype was seen ten or more times. The chain has TRBV5-1 and TRBJ2-1; 9 bases match TRBD1. The J segment lost 3 bases and the V segment lost 2 bases, leaving 6 bases of the junction unmatched. Germline V lookup: CDR1 SGHRS, CDR2 YFSETQ. There are 16 residues in the CDR3. The CDR3 spells CASSFIPGQGYNEQFF. The CDR3 DNA reads TGCGCCAGCAGCTTCATACCGGGACAGGGCTACAATGAGCAGTTCTTC.

This clonotype was seen many times. This sequence joins TRBV27 and TRBJ1-5; TRBD1 might be the D (5 bases). V lost 0 bases and J 0 bases, leaving 15 bases between the germline ends. The CDR3 loop spans 18 amino acids. The germline V gene encodes CDR1 MNHEY and CDR2 SMNVEV (reference sequence). DNA of the CDR3: TGTGCCAGCAGTTTATCGGCGGCAGGGTACGCTAGCAATCAGCCCCAGCATTTT. As protein: CASSLSAAGYASNQPQHF.

In its sample, this clonotype was seen a few times. The chain couples TRBV7-9 to TRBJ2-1, with 8 bases matching TRBD2. The CDR3 spans 16 residues. The V gene's germline CDR1 is SEHNR and CDR2 FQNEAQ (reference sequence). Unmatched junction bases numbered 6, after V lost 5 bases and J lost 0 bases. In DNA, the CDR3 is TGTGCCAGCAGCAATCCGGGGGGGATCTCCTACAATGAGCAGTTCTTC. It is translated as CASSNPGGISYNEQFF.

The chain is built from TRBV11-2 and TRBJ2-2; tentatively, D is TRBD2 (6 bases). CDR3 size: 15 residues. The V gene's germline CDR1 is SGHAT and CDR2 FQNNGV. V shed 3 bases and J shed 5 bases, with 13 bases lying between them. DNA for the CDR3: TGTGCCAGCAGCTTGGGGACTCGTGGGACCGGGGAGCTGTTTTTT. Protein sequence: CASSLGTRGTGELFF.

A few counts support this clonotype. The rearrangement links TRBV7-6 to TRBJ2-7; D is ambiguous. The V and J ends lost 2 bases and 6 bases respectively, with 11 bases between them. This CDR3 spans 13 amino acids. Per the germline V gene, CDR1 is SGHVS and CDR2 is FNYEAQ. CDR3 bases: TGTGCCAGCAGCTTAACAGCCTCTAGCGAGCAGTACTTC. Translated: CASSLTASSEQYF.

This clonotype was observed many times. The chain uses TRBV5-4 and TRBJ2-7; no reliable D call. Germline V gives CDR1 SGHNT, CDR2 YYREEE (reference sequence). The germline V and J ends were trimmed by 0 bases and 2 bases, with 15 bases remaining between them. The CDR3 is 16 amino acids. Here the CDR3 reads CASSLDPSGIAYEQYF. CDR3 DNA: TGTGCCAGCAGCTTGGACCCCTCGGGCATAGCCTACGAGCAGTACTTC.

This clonotype was seen at least ten times. The V call is TRBV5-5, the J call TRBJ2-5, with D perhaps matching TRBD1 (6 bases). Trimming removed 0 bases at V and 7 bases at J, with 16 bases between. Germline CDR1 and CDR2: SGHKS and YYEKEE (reference sequence). The CDR3 length is 15 residues. The DNA of the CDR3 is TGTGCCAGCAGCTTGGGGACAGTGGGTCTGACGACCCAGTACTTC. Amino acid sequence: CASSLGTVGLTTQYF.